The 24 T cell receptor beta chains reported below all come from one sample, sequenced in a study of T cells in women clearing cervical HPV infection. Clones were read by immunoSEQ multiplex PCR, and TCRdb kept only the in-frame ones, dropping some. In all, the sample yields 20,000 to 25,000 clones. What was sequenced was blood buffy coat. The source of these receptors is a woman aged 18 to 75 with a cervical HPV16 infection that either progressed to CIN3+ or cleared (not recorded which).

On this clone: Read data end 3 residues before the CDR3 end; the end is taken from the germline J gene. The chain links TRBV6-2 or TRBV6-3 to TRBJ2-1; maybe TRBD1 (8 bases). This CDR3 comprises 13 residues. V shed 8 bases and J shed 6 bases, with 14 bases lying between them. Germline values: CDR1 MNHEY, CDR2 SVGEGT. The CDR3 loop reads CASQGAGVNEQFF. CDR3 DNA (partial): TGTGCCAGCCAGGGGGCGGGAGTCAATGAG.

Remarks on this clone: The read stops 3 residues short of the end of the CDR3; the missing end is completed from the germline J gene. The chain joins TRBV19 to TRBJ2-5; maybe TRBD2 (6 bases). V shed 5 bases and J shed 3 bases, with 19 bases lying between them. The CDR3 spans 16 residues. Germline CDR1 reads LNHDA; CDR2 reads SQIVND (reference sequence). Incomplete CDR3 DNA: TGTGCCAGTAGTCAGAGAGGGACTTGGTCTAAAGAGACC. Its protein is CASSQRGTWSKET. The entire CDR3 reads CASSQRGTWSKETQYF.

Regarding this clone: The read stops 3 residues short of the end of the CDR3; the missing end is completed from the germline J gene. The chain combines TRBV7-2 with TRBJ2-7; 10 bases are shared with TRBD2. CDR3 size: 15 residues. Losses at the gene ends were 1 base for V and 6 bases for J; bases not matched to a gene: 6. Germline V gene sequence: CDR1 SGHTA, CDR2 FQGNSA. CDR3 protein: CASSLGLAGALEQYF. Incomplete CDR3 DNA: TGTGCCAGCAGCTTAGGCCTAGCGGGGGCTCTCGAG.

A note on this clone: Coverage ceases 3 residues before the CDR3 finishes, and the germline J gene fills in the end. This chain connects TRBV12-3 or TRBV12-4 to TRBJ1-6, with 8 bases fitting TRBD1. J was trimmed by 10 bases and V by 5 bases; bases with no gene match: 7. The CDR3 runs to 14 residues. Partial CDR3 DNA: TGTGCCAGCAGTCCCGACAGGGGTGGATCACCC. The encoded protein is CASSPDRGGSP. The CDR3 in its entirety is CASSPDRGGSPLHF.

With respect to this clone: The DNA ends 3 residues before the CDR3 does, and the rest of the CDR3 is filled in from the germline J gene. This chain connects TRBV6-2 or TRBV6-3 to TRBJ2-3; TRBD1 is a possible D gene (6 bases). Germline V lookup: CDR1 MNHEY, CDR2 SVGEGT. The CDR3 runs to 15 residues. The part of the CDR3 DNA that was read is TGTGCCAGCAGTTCTTTCCGGGACATCAATCAGCCG. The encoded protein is CASSSFRDINQP. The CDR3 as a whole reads CASSSFRDINQPQYF.

The CDR3 DNA, read in part, is TGCAGTGCTAGAGTTAGCGGGAGATCAGATACG. Protein sequence: CSARVSGRSDT. The whole CDR3 sequence is CSARVSGRSDTQYF. The genes are TRBV20-1 and TRBJ2-3, with 9 bases identical to TRBD2. The DNA ends 3 residues before the CDR3 does, and the rest of the CDR3 is filled in from the germline J gene. After removal of 1 base from V and 4 bases from J, the junction contained 3 bases not matched to a gene. From germline, CDR1 is DFQATT and CDR2 SNEGSKA (reference sequence). The CDR3 totals 14 residues.

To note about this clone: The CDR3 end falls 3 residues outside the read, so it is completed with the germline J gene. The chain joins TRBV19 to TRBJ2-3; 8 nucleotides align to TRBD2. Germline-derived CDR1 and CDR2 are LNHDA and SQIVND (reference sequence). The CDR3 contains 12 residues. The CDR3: CASSIERGTQYF. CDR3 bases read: TGTGCCAGTAGTATCGAGCGGGGGACG.

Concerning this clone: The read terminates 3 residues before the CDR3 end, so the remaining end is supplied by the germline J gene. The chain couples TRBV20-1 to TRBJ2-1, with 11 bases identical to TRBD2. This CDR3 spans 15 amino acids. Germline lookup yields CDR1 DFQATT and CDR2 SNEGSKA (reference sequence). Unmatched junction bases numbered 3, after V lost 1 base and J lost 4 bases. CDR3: CSARVLAGGYNEQFF. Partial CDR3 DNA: TGCAGTGCTAGAGTATTAGCGGGAGGGTACAATGAG.

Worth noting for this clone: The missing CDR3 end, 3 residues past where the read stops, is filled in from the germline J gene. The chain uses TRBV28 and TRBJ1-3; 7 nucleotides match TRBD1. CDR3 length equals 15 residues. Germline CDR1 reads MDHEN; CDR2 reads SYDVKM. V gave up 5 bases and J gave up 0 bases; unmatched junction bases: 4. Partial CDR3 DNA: TGTGCCAGCAGTCGACAGGGAACCTCTGGAAACACC. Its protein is CASSRQGTSGNT. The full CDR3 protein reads CASSRQGTSGNTIYF.

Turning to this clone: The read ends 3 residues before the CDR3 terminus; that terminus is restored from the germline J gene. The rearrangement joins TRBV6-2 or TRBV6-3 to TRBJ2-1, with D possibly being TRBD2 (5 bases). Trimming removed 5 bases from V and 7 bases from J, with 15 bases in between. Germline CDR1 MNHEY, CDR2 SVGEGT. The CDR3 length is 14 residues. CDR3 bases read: TGTGCCAGCAGTCCCCCCGCGGGTCCGAATGAG. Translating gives CASSPPAGPNE. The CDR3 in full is CASSPPAGPNEQFF.

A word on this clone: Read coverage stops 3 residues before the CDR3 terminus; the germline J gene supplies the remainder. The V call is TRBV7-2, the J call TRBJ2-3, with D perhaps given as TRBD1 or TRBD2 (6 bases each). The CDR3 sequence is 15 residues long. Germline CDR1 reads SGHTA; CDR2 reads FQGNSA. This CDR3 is CASSPSYREDETQYF. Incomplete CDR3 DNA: TGTGCCAGCAGCCCGAGCTACAGGGAGGATGAGACG.

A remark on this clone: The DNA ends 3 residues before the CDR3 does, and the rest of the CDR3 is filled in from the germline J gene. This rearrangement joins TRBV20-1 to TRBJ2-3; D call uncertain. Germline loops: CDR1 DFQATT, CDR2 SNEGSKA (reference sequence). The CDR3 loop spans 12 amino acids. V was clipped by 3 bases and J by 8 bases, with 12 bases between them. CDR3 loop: CSASTPSGTQYF. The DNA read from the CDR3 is TGCAGTGCTAGTACCCCATCGGGTACG.

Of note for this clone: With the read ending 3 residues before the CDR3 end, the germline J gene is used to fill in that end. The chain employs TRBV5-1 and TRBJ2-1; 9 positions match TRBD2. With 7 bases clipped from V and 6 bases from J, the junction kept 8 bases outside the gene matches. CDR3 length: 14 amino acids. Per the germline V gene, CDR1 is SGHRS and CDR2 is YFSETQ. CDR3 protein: CASAALAGPNEQFF. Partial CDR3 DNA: TGCGCCAGCGCCGCTCTAGCGGGGCCCAATGAG. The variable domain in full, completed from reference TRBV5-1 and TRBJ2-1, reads KAGVTQTPRYLIKTRGQQVTLSCSPISGHRSVSWYQQTPGQGLQFLFEYFSETQRNKGNFPGRFSGRQFSNSRSEMNVSTLELGDSALYLCASAALAGPNEQFFGPGTRLTVL.

This CDR3 is CSAPAGLAGGNEQFF. The sequenced CDR3 bases are TGCAGTGCTCCTGCCGGACTAGCGGGCGGCAATGAG. The rearrangement joins TRBV20-1 to TRBJ2-1; 11 bases fit TRBD2. The CDR3 end falls 3 residues outside the read, so it is completed with the germline J gene. V was clipped by 5 bases and J by 6 bases; unmatched bases: 9. Germline V lookup: CDR1 DFQATT, CDR2 SNEGSKA (reference sequence). The CDR3 runs 15 residues.

The CDR3 DNA, read in part, is TGTGCCAGCAGCTCTAAGACTAGCGGGGACCATGCG. Its translation is CASSSKTSGDHA. The CDR3 reads in full as CASSSKTSGDHAQYF. This chain uses TRBV5-5 with TRBJ2-3; 11 bases are shared with TRBD2. The CDR3 end is not reached by the read, which stops 3 residues before it; the germline J gene fills it in. The CDR3 extends over 15 amino acids. CDR1 is SGHKS, CDR2 YYEKEE, per germline (reference sequence).

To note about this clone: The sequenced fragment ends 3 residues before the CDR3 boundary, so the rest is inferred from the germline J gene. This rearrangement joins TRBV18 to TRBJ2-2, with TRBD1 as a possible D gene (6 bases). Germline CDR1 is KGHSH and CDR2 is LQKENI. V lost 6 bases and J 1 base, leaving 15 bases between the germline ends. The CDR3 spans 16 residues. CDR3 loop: CASSPIGQMNTGELFF. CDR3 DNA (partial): TGTGCCAGCTCCCCTATAGGACAGATGAACACCGGGGAG. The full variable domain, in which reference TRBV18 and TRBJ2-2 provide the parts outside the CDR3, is NAGVMQNPRHLVRRRGQEARLRCSPMKGHSHVYWYRQLPEEGLKFMVYLQKENIIDESGMPKERFSAEFPKEGPSILRIQQVVRGDSAAYFCASSPIGQMNTGELFFGEGSRLTVL.

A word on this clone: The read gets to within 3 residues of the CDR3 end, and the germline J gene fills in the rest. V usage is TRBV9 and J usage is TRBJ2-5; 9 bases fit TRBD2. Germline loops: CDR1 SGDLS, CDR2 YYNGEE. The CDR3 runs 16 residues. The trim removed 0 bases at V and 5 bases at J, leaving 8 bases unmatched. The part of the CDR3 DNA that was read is TGTGCCAGCAGCGTAGGGGGCCTAGCGGGACAGGAGACC. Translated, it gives CASSVGGLAGQET. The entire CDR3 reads CASSVGGLAGQETQYF.

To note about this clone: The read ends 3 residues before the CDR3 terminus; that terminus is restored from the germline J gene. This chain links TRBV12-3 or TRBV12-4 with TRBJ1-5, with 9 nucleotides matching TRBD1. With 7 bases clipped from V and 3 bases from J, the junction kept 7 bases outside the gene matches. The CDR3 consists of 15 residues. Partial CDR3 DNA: TGTGCCAGCACACAGGGGGCCGAAGTCAATCAGCCC. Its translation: CASTQGAEVNQP. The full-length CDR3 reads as CASTQGAEVNQPQHF.

The CDR3 region is CSAKREGPYNEQFF. The part of the CDR3 DNA that was read is TGCAGTGCCAAGCGGGAGGGACCCTACAATGAG. The J gene is TRBJ2-1, the V gene TRBV20-1, with 10 bases lining up with TRBD2. The DNA ends 3 residues before the CDR3 does, and the rest of the CDR3 is filled in from the germline J gene. Trimming cost V 6 bases and J 2 bases; bases outside gene matches: 4. Germline V lookup: CDR1 DFQATT, CDR2 SNEGSKA (reference sequence). The CDR3 runs to 14 residues.

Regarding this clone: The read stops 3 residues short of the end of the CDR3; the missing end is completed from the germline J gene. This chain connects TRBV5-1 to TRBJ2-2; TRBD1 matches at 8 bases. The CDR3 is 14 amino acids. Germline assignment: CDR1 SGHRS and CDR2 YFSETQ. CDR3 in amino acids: CASSIQGAGEKLFF. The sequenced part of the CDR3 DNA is TGCGCCAGCAGCATTCAGGGGGCGGGTGAAAAG. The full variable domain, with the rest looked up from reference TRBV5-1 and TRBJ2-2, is KAGVTQTPRYLIKTRGQQVTLSCSPISGHRSVSWYQQTPGQGLQFLFEYFSETQRNKGNFPGRFSGRQFSNSRSEMNVSTLELGDSALYLCASSIQGAGEKLFFGEGSRLTVL.

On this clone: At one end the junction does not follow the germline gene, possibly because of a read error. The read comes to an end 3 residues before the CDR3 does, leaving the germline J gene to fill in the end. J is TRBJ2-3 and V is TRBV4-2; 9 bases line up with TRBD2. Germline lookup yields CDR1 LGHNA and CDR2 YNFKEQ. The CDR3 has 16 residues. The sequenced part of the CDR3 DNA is TGCGCCAGCAGCCAAGTGGCAGCGGGAGGTGCAGATACG. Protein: CASSQVAAGGADT. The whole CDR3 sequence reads CASSQVAAGGADTQYF.

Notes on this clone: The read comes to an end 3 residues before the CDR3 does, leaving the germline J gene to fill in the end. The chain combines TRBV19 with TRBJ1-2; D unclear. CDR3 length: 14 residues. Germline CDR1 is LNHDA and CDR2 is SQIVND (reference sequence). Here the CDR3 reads CASSRRERTYDYTF. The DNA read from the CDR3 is TGTGCCAGTAGTAGGCGGGAACGCACCTACGAC. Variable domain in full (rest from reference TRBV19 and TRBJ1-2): DGGITQSPKYLFRKEGQNVTLSCEQNLNHDAMYWYRQDPGQGLRLIYYSQIVNDFQKGDIAEGYSVSREKKESFPLTVTSAQKNPTAFYLCASSRRERTYDYTFGSGTRLTVV.

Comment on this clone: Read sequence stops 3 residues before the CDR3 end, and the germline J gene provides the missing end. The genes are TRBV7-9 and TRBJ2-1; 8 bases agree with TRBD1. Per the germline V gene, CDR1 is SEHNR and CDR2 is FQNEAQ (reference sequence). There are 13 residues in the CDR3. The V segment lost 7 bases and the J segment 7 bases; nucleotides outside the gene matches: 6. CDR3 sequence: CASIGTGSNEQFF. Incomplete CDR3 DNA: TGTGCCAGCATTGGGACAGGATCAAATGAG. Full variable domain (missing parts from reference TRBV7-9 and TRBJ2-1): DTGVSQNPRHKITKRGQNVTFRCDPISEHNRLYWYRQTLGQGPEFLTYFQNEAQLEKSRLLSDRFSAERPKGSFSTLEIQRTEQGDSAMYLCASIGTGSNEQFFGPGTRLTVL.

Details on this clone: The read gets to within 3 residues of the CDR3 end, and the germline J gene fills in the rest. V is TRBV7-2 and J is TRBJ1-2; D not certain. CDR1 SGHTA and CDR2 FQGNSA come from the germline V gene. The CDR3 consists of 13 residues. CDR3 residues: CASSQAPYNDYTF. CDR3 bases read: TGTGCCAGCAGCCAGGCTCCCTACAATGAC.